The 31 T cell receptor beta chains below all came from one sample that was sequenced in a study of Graves' ophthalmopathy and Graves' hyperthyroidism. Beta-chain TCR CDR3 regions were amplified from RNA transcripts. In the first round, RT-PCR was carried out with HTBI primers, and a multiplex PCR formed the second round. TCRdb reprocessed the multiplex PCR reads with MiXCR, giving one entry per CDR3 protein. Of about 210,000 distinct CDR3 sequences listed, approximately 28% were seen once; the top ten hold about 9.1%. Sequencing was performed on peripheral blood. Receptor source: a middle-aged man with Graves' ophthalmopathy.

This clonotype was picked up many times. The chain's CDR3 is CASSSPFGREGGETQYF. The CDR3, as DNA: TGTGCCAGCAGTTCCCCCTTTGGGCGGGAGGGCGGAGAGACCCAGTACTTC. The rearrangement uses TRBV28 and TRBJ2-5; 9 positions agree with TRBD2. The CDR3 totals 17 residues. V was clipped by 4 bases and J by 4 bases; unmatched bases: 13. Looked up from germline, CDR1 is MDHEN and CDR2 is SYDVKM.

This clonotype showed up many times. This chain joins TRBV12-3 or TRBV12-4 and TRBJ1-1, with D possibly being TRBD1 (5 bases). Trimming left V 6 bases short and J 6 bases short, with 23 bases between. The CDR3 is made up of 16 amino acids. The CDR3: CASSPSVGAGYPEAFF. The CDR3 bases are TGTGCCAGCAGCCCATCGGTCGGGGCGGGGTATCCTGAAGCTTTCTTT.

In its sample, this clonotype was seen many times. The chain links TRBV27 to TRBJ2-7; 12 nucleotides agree with TRBD2. The germline CDR1 and CDR2 sequences are MNHEY and SMNVEV (reference sequence). This CDR3 contains 17 residues. With 0 bases clipped from V and 4 bases from J, the junction kept 7 bases outside the gene matches. The CDR3 reads CASSLSTTSGRRYEQYF. For the CDR3, the DNA is TGTGCCAGCAGTTTATCCACAACTAGCGGGAGGAGATACGAGCAGTACTTC.

This clonotype was observed at least ten times. The gene calls are TRBV6-1 and TRBJ2-2; TRBD2 aligns across 9 bases. V dropped 0 bases and J dropped 8; count of bases not matched to a gene: 10. Looked up from germline, CDR1 is MNHNS and CDR2 is SASEGT. The CDR3 is made up of 17 amino acids. The CDR3 nucleotides are TGTGCCAGCAGTGAAGCTGGCGCGGGAGGGCCATTTGGGGAGCTGTTTTTT. This sequence encodes CASSEAGAGGPFGELFF.

This clonotype has at least ten counts. V usage is TRBV2 and J usage is TRBJ1-5; possible D gene TRBD1, 5 bases. This CDR3 has 15 amino acids. The ends were cut back, 1 base at V and 4 bases at J, with 11 bases in the middle. Germline V gives CDR1 SNHLY, CDR2 FYNNEI. The CDR3 here is CASSEEAGTNQPQHF. CDR3 coding DNA: TGTGCCAGCAGTGAAGAAGCAGGGACTAATCAGCCCCAGCATTTT.

This clonotype was seen at least ten times. The V gene is TRBV4-3, the J gene TRBJ2-7, with TRBD1 matching over 7 bases. V was pared by 4 bases and J by 0 bases, with 9 bases of the junction left unmatched. The CDR3 spans 16 residues. Germline assignment: CDR1 LGHNA and CDR2 YSLEER. The CDR3 DNA reads TGCGCCAGCAGCCTATCAAGACAGGGCCACTCCTACGAGCAGTACTTC. It specifies CASSLSRQGHSYEQYF.

The chain uses TRBV6-1 and TRBJ2-7; the D gene is possibly TRBD1 (6 bases). The germline V gene has CDR1 MNHNS and CDR2 SASEGT. This CDR3 is 17 amino acids long. The V end was cut by 6 bases, the J end by 6 bases, with 27 bases between. CDR3 bases: TGTGCCAGCAGCCGTCCCGGGACAAGAGTACGGAGCGCCGAGCAGTACTTC. Protein sequence: CASSRPGTRVRSAEQYF.

This clonotype was recorded many times. The rearrangement uses TRBV6-2 or TRBV6-3 and TRBJ1-5; 8 bases are shared with TRBD1. The CDR3 loop spans 16 amino acids. Germline CDR1 and CDR2: MNHEY and SVGEGT. Trimming removed 0 bases from V and 5 bases from J; junction bases left unmatched: 6. The CDR3: CASSYSEDRVHQPQHF. CDR3 DNA: TGTGCCAGCAGTTACTCCGAGGACAGGGTACATCAGCCCCAGCATTTT.

The chain has TRBV15 and TRBJ2-7; the match to TRBD1 covers 9 bases. The CDR3 runs 12 residues. V shed 6 bases, J shed 6 bases, and the junction held 3 bases outside the gene matches. Germline V CDR1 and CDR2: LNHNV, YYDKDF (reference sequence). The CDR3, as DNA: TGTGCCACCAGTTTGACAGGGGGCGAGCAGTACTTC. Its protein is CATSLTGGEQYF.

This clonotype was detected many times. The rearrangement links TRBV20-1 to TRBJ2-5, with a possible D match to TRBD2 (6 bases). This CDR3 region has 14 residues. Trimming stripped 1 base from V and 5 bases from J, with 14 bases between. CDR1 is DFQATT, CDR2 SNEGSKA, per germline (reference sequence). The CDR3 sequence: CSARAGEPRETQYF. The CDR3 DNA follows: TGCAGTGCTAGAGCGGGAGAGCCTAGGGAGACCCAGTACTTC.

This clonotype appeared many times. The rearrangement links TRBV20-1 to TRBJ2-2, with TRBD2 matching 8 bases. J gave up 7 bases and V 5 bases, and 9 bases lay outside the gene matches. The CDR3 spans 14 residues. CDR1 is DFQATT, CDR2 SNEGSKA, per germline (reference sequence). DNA of the CDR3: TGCAGTGCTGGGAGGCTCCGGGGGGGCGGGGAGCTGTTTTTT. Translation gives CSAGRLRGGGELFF.

This clonotype occurred many times. Here the CDR3 DNA reads TGTGCCAGCAGCCCGACTGGGGGGAACACTGAAGCTTTCTTT. It encodes CASSPTGGNTEAFF. The gene calls are TRBV7-6 and TRBJ1-1, with a possible D match to TRBD1 (5 bases). The germline V gene has CDR1 SGHVS and CDR2 FNYEAQ. V was shortened by 5 bases and J by 1 base, with 11 bases between the two germline ends. The CDR3 has 14 residues.

J is TRBJ2-5 and V is TRBV24-1, with D unclear. This CDR3 is built from 14 residues. V was cut by 5 bases and J by 0 bases, with 9 bases left in between. Looked up from germline, CDR1 is KGHDR and CDR2 is SFDVKD. CDR3 nucleotide sequence: TGTGCCACCAGTGGTGGACCGTACCAAGAGACCCAGTACTTC. Translating it yields CATSGGPYQETQYF.

This clonotype was observed many times. This chain uses TRBV6-2 or TRBV6-3 with TRBJ2-7, with D possibly matching TRBD1 (6 bases). Trimming took 6 bases from V and 6 from J, leaving 15 bases between them. This CDR3 has 13 amino acids. The germline V gene has CDR1 MNHEY and CDR2 SVGEGT. CDR3 region: CASRVGTNGEQYF. DNA of the CDR3: TGTGCCAGCAGGGTAGGGACAAACGGCGAGCAGTACTTC.

V gene TRBV12-3 or TRBV12-4 combines with J gene TRBJ2-5; TRBD2 matches 8 bases. The junction had 7 bases not matched to a gene; V was cut back by 3 bases and J by 1 base. This CDR3 has 16 residues. This CDR3 reads CASSFILAGVQETQYF. The CDR3 DNA is TGTGCCAGCAGTTTCATCCTAGCGGGCGTCCAAGAGACCCAGTACTTC.

In this sample, this clonotype turned up many times. This chain uses TRBV14 with TRBJ2-2, with a tentative D call TRBD2 (6 bases). Trimming left V 4 bases short and J 1 base short, with 7 bases between. Germline values: CDR1 SGHDN, CDR2 FVKESK. The CDR3 has 14 residues. In DNA, the CDR3 is TGTGCCAGCAGCCGGGACTGGAACACCGGGGAGCTGTTTTTT. Translation gives CASSRDWNTGELFF.

This clonotype was detected ten times or more. The gene calls are TRBV29-1 and TRBJ2-7; D tentatively reads TRBD1 or TRBD2 (5 bases each). The germline V gene encodes CDR1 SQVTM and CDR2 ANQGSEA. CDR3 length: 14 residues. Trimming pared 5 bases from V and 7 bases from J, leaving 21 bases between. The CDR3 region is CSVRKERDHSEQYF. Written as DNA, the CDR3 is TGCAGCGTTCGTAAGGAACGGGACCATTCGGAGCAGTACTTC.

In its sample, this clonotype was seen many times. The chain is built from TRBV6-2 or TRBV6-3 and TRBJ2-7; TRBD2 aligns across 9 bases. Germline V CDR1 and CDR2: MNHEY, SVGEGT. The ends lost 5 bases at V and 5 bases at J; junction bases unmatched: 7. This CDR3 has 14 residues. The CDR3 region is CASSEAGGFDEQYF. The CDR3, as DNA: TGTGCCAGCAGTGAGGCGGGAGGGTTTGACGAGCAGTACTTC.

This clonotype was counted ten times or more. The chain uses TRBV15 and TRBJ2-5; 12 bases map to TRBD2. The CDR3 sequence is 17 residues long. V shed 0 bases, J shed 4 bases, and the junction held 6 bases outside the gene matches. Germline CDR1 and CDR2: LNHNV and YYDKDF (reference sequence). CDR3 loop: CATSRERTSGIGETQYF. The CDR3 bases are TGTGCCACCAGCAGAGAGAGGACTAGCGGGATTGGAGAGACCCAGTACTTC.

This clonotype was recorded many times. The CDR3 nucleotides are TGTGCCAGCAGGCTCCCCAGCTTCCAGGGAGCTGGCGGCTACACCTTC. It yields the protein CASRLPSFQGAGGYTF. J is TRBJ1-2 and V is TRBV12-3 or TRBV12-4; possible D gene TRBD1, 5 bases. The CDR3 is 16 residues long. V gave up 6 bases and J gave up 8 bases, with 25 bases separating them.

This clonotype was recorded many times. J is TRBJ2-7 and V is TRBV6-5; maybe TRBD1 (5 bases). Trimming took 6 bases from V and 3 from J, leaving 9 bases between them. From germline, CDR1 is MNHEY and CDR2 SVGAGI. This CDR3 is 12 amino acids long. The DNA for the CDR3 is TGTGCCAGCAGAGGGGTGGGCTACGAGCAGTACTTC. Translating it yields CASRGVGYEQYF.

The chain's CDR3 is CASSYNPYEQYF. The DNA for the CDR3 is TGTGCCAGCAGTTATAATCCCTACGAGCAGTACTTC. The V gene is TRBV6-2 or TRBV6-3, the J gene TRBJ2-7; D is unresolved. V lost 3 bases to trimming and J lost 2 bases, with 5 bases between them. The CDR3 length is 12 residues. The V gene's germline CDR1 is MNHEY and CDR2 SVGEGT.

This clonotype was seen many times. The chain uses TRBV27 and TRBJ2-7, with D tentatively TRBD1 (5 bases). The CDR3 contains 13 residues. Looked up from germline, CDR1 is MNHEY and CDR2 is SMNVEV (reference sequence). Trimming removed 2 bases from V and 2 bases from J, with 7 bases in between. The CDR3 reads CASSLDSTYEQYF. CDR3 sequence (DNA): TGTGCCAGCAGTTTAGACAGTACCTACGAGCAGTACTTC.

The chain recombines TRBV6-5 with TRBJ1-2; 10 bases line up with TRBD1. The J segment lost 6 bases and the V segment lost 4 bases, leaving 11 bases of the junction unmatched. Germline V gene sequence: CDR1 MNHEY, CDR2 SVGAGI. The CDR3 is 16 amino acids. DNA for the CDR3: TGTGCCAGCAGTTCCGGGACAGGGGCCCCCGAGGATGGCTACACCTTC. This translates into CASSSGTGAPEDGYTF.

This clonotype was seen at least ten times. The chain employs TRBV29-1 and TRBJ1-2; weak D call: TRBD1 (6 bases). The V gene's germline CDR1 is SQVTM and CDR2 ANQGSEA. This CDR3 spans 13 amino acids. The CDR3 loop reads CNTRNREDYGYTF. The CDR3 DNA reads as TGCAACACCAGAAACAGGGAGGACTATGGCTACACCTTC.

Ten or more counts support this clonotype. This chain uses TRBV7-2 with TRBJ2-7, with a tentative D call TRBD2 (6 bases). Germline assignment: CDR1 SGHTA and CDR2 FQGNSA. The CDR3 contains 15 residues. Trimming left V 5 bases short and J 3 bases short, with 17 bases between. The CDR3 loop is CASSPGGPALYEQYF. In nucleotides, the CDR3 is TGTGCCAGCAGCCCCGGGGGACCCGCCCTCTACGAGCAGTACTTC. Full variable domain (outside the CDR3, taken from reference TRBV7-2 and TRBJ2-7): GAGVSQSPSNKVTEKGKDVELRCDPISGHTALYWYRQSLGQGLEFLIYFQGNSAPDKSGLPSDRFSAERTGGSVSTLTIQRTQQEDSAVYLCASSPGGPALYEQYFGPGTRLTVT.

This clonotype was seen at least ten times. V gene TRBV6-1 combines with J gene TRBJ1-2, with D uncertain. CDR3 length: 12 residues. V was clipped by 10 bases and J by 6 bases, with 15 bases between them. The germline V gene encodes CDR1 MNHNS and CDR2 SASEGT. CDR3 coding DNA: TGTGCCATCGAACAGACTTTGGATGGCTACACCTTC. Protein: CAIEQTLDGYTF.

This clonotype was detected many times. This chain connects TRBV27 to TRBJ2-2, with 9 bases lining up with TRBD2. Per germline, CDR1 MNHEY and CDR2 SMNVEV (reference sequence). With V trimmed by 1 base and J by 5 bases, 11 bases remained unmatched. CDR3 length: 18 amino acids. The CDR3, as DNA: TGTGCCAGCAGTTTATACCCCCCAGGGAGCGGGAGGACCGGGGAGCTGTTTTTT. It is translated as CASSLYPPGSGRTGELFF.

This clonotype was detected ten times or more. The chain employs TRBV7-2 and TRBJ2-5; D could derive from TRBD1 or TRBD2 (5 bases each). The CDR3 extends over 15 amino acids. From germline, CDR1 is SGHTA and CDR2 FQGNSA. V was pared by 3 bases and J by 3 bases, with 14 bases between. The CDR3 nucleotides are TGTGCCAGCAGCTTGTCGGGGACCATGGAAGAGACCCAGTACTTC. Translating gives CASSLSGTMEETQYF.

There are many counts of this clonotype. CDR3: CASSSGTSLVEQYF. CDR3 sequence (DNA): TGTGCCAGCAGCTCGGGGACTAGTCTCGTCGAGCAGTACTTC. The chain employs TRBV7-2 and TRBJ2-7; 8 bases map to TRBD2. The germline V gene encodes CDR1 SGHTA and CDR2 FQGNSA. The CDR3 runs 14 residues. V shed 4 bases, J shed 6 bases, and the junction held 8 bases outside the gene matches.

This clonotype has ten or more counts. The chain is built from TRBV28 and TRBJ2-7; TRBD2 agrees at 9 bases. Unmatched junction bases numbered 8, after V lost 10 bases and J lost 1 base. The CDR3 has 14 residues. CDR1 MDHEN and CDR2 SYDVKM come from the germline V gene. This CDR3 reads CATLPTSGSYEQYF. CDR3 DNA sequence: TGTGCCACCCTACCGACTAGCGGATCCTACGAGCAGTACTTC.